This T cell receptor (beta chain) comes out of a study of blood T cell repertoires in COVID-19. CDR1 and CDR2 (germline): SGHTA, FQGTGA. The ends were cut back, 1 base at V and 0 bases at J, with 10 bases in the middle. The CDR3 runs to 15 residues. The authors' processing: For nucleated cells, counts were estimated from reference gene primer amplification. Here immunoSEQ multiplex PCR was the method, and the copy in TCRdb shows in-frame clones only, minus some. V, J and clone size are those of that table, while D and trimming were read from the DNA. The data contain about 320,000 clones, about 85% of them singletons. Cohorts were based on clinical histories the participants reported.

This chain joins TRBV7-3 and TRBJ2-7, with a tentative D call TRBD1 (5 bases). Sequencing was done on a sample of PBMCs or T cells enriched from blood (not recorded which). The source of this sequence is a woman between 25 and 40 years old who had recovered from COVID-19. CDR3 sequence (DNA): TGTGCCAGCAGCTTAAGAGACAGTCCCTCCTACGAGCAGTACTTC. This codes for CASSLRDSPSYEQYF.